This T cell receptor beta chain was captured by sequencing in a study of T cells in Graves' hyperthyroidism and ophthalmopathy (dated by TCRdb to the late 2010s). Regarding the study in general: Peripheral blood was sampled at the time of initial diagnosis, prior to any treatment. A discovery cohort of 95 to 100 patients, roughly 45 with Graves' ophthalmopathy and approximately 57 with stable Graves' hyperthyroidism, was used to find distinguishing TCR V-J signatures. Prospective prediction of ophthalmopathy was tested in an independent validation cohort consisting of 18 to 20 hyperthyroidism patients and more than 15 patients who later progressed to ophthalmopathy. The approximately 97 discovery patients were randomly divided into training and test sets at a 7:3 ratio. Thyroid tissue and blood T-cell repertoires from about 6 Graves' hyperthyroidism patients were also compared in the study. Following sampling, methimazole starting at 30 mg daily was given to hyperthyroidism patients, and high-dose intravenous methylprednisolone was given to ophthalmopathy patients. The paper reports TCR Vbeta CDR3 sequencing of approximately 130 peripheral blood samples: 43 ophthalmopathy, over 70 hyperthyroidism and around 17 progressor patients. Beyond this particular receptor, the publication reports: Most expanded thyroid clonotypes (frequency above 0.001) were also detected in blood, a finding suggesting that blood repertoires may reflect thyroid immune responses. A 13 V-J signature model separated ophthalmopathy from stable hyperthyroidism, with 87.88% sensitivity and around 84% specificity in cross-validation and 80%/75% in testing. In validation, the model predicted progression to ophthalmopathy with approximately 71% sensitivity and approximately 72% specificity, a median of 6.5 months before onset. Sample size was not statistically predetermined, and investigators were not blinded to group allocation.

CDR1 and CDR2, looked up from the germline V gene, are MDHEN and SYDVKM. The CDR3 runs 16 amino acids, cysteine and phenylalanine included. The sequence is cut down to CDR3 DNA, 48 bases in frame from base 1. Trimming removed 2 bases from V and 10 bases from J; the gene matches leave 14 bases unexplained. Amplification of TCR beta CDR3 regions was carried out from RNA transcripts. The first round of RT-PCR for the TCR CDR3 was performed with the HTBI primer set and the Qiagen OneStep RT-PCR kit. A second multiplex PCR round built the libraries, followed by size selection and purification. Libraries were sequenced paired-end with 100 bp reads on an Illumina HiSeq2000. Turning to the authors' computational methods: SOAPnuke was used to process the raw data, with reads discarded if the reads contained adapters or uncalled bases, had a mean Phred below 15, or lacked an exact constant-primer or identifier match. COPE v1.2.5 was used to merge high-quality paired reads, and clonotypes were defined as unique nucleotide sequences. MiTCR v1.1 was used to align the clonotypes against IMGT TRBV, TRBD and TRBJ reference segments. The analysis included only V-J combinations with a frequency above 0.0001, which together covered more than 98% of the repertoires. A TCS score was defined as the ratio between F50 (clonal expansion) and ExV (chaos), using BLOSUM62-based TCRdist between CDR3 peptides within each V-J. Welch's t-statistics and random forest reduced just over 500 V-J features to around 14, which were used in a naive Bayes classifier (R e1071). The similarity between thyroid and blood repertoires was quantified using the Morisita-Horn index. Starting from the raw public reads, TCRdb applied fastp trimming at Q25, assembled clones with MiXCR and retained in-frame beta chains. Merged by CDR3 protein, the rows form single entries marked with the most common genes and DNA. Here the V and J calls rest on TCRdb's processing, not on the authors' analysis. Counted in this sample were 600,000 to 700,000 distinct CDR3 sequences; around 15% of them appeared once. The ten largest clones capture 4.3% of the sample.

Comment on this clonotype: The antigen it binds to is not known. Per-nucleotide qualities are absent, and no much larger clonotype sits a single base away.

Ophthalmopathy patients had moderately to severely active disease, with a Clinical Activity Score of 3 or more, a NOSPECS grade of 4 or more, and a disease duration of less than 3 months. Any patient with an uncontrolled infection, another autoimmune disease, pregnancy or lactation was excluded. Diagnoses relied on clinical symptoms, serum thyroxine and TRAb, thyroid ultrasound and orbital computed tomography. PBMCs were separated from approximately 10 ml of fresh peripheral blood using Ficoll-Paque density gradient centrifugation. Total RNA was extracted using Trizol reagent, and RNA quality was assessed on an Agilent 2100 Bioanalyzer.

Sequenced: blood. The source is a woman in her 40s with Graves' ophthalmopathy. The chain links TRBV28 with TRBJ1-1, with 9 bases matching TRBD1. CDR3 reads: CASSLGTGTKIIGAFF. The DNA sequence is given as TGTGCCAGCAGTTTAGGGACAGGGACAAAAATAATAGGAGCTTTCTTT.